This T cell receptor beta chain was identified during a study of molecular identifiers for immune sequencing clone quantification. One entry per CDR3 protein, called by TCRdb with MiXCR from the PCR reads. The sample lists about 510,000 distinct CDR3 sequences; about 21% were seen once. Points on this clonotype: A much larger clone lies a single base off, so this may be a read error.

The source is a human donor in good health. Some libraries in this study had Jurkat cell RNA spiked in. What was sequenced was naive CD8+ T cells from blood, with Jurkat cell RNA spiked in. The subset is: FACS-sorted CD8+CD4-CCR7+CD45RA+ naive T cells.

The CDR3 sequence is CASSFHRGGLDTQYF. The CDR3 DNA follows: TGTGCCAGCAGTTTTCACAGGGGAGGGTTAGATACGCAGTATTTT. The genes are TRBV28 and TRBJ2-3; D is perhaps TRBD1 or TRBD2 (7 bases each). The germline V gene has CDR1 MDHEN and CDR2 SYDVKM. The CDR3 contains 15 residues. V shed 3 bases and J shed 5 bases, with 15 bases lying between them.